This paragraph reports one TCR beta chain. This clone was counted a single time. Its antigen has not been determined. Base qualities were left out, and no much larger clone turns up one base away. The record originates from a study of shared clonotypes between healthy human individuals (TCRdb year 2020). Some background on the complete study: Two women and a few men aged 18 to 49 years were included in the cohort. To estimate repertoire size and how much clonotype sharing occurs between individuals, the study deeply sequenced the blood TCR repertoires of about five healthy adults. Between about 0.8 and 9 billion PBMCs per donor were obtained by leukapheresis. For each donor, CD4 naive and CD4 memory were each given three plates, CD8 naive was given two plates, and CD8 memory was given one plate. Libraries were prepared and TCR repertoires were sequenced by different laboratories using diverse techniques, in order to increase sequencing depth and limit assay-specific biases. Broader findings and caveats from the paper: Compared with non-shared clonotypes, the clonotypes found in all four sorted-subset donors had higher generation probabilities. Across four donors, around 5% of naive CD4, 3% to 3.5% of naive CD8, roughly 2.3% of memory CD4, and approximately 0.4% of memory CD8 clonotypes were shared. Because the study included a small number of donors, the genetic and exposure-history diversity represented was limited. Pairwise subsampling led to the expectation that sequencing depth would affect the degree of clonotype sharing among donors. Incomplete sequencing was indicated by rarefaction of sorted-subset datasets, despite the large sequencing depth. Estimated clonotype richness was generally larger for naive than for memory subsets. Only blood was sampled, and tissue TCR repertoires likely differ from those in blood.

Donors were healthy HIV-negative adults with no recently reported acute infections or vaccinations. Every donor was a Caucasian adult living in Nashville, Tennessee, USA. CD4+ T cells were enriched through magnetic negative selection, after which naive cells were positively selected on CD45RA and the remaining negative fraction served as the memory subset. After blood collection by leukapheresis, PBMCs were isolated using Ficoll-Histopaque density gradient centrifugation and then cryopreserved in the vapor phase of liquid nitrogen. Analytical flow cytometry was used to check the purity and quantity of each magnetically sorted T cell population. From each sorted fraction, genomic DNA was isolated and quantified by UV absorbance on a Nanodrop 2000c. Using the deep immunoSEQ assay, multiplex PCR amplified TCR CDR3 regions from genomic DNA. Genomic DNA extracted from each cell subset was distributed evenly over all wells of several immunoSEQ 96-well plates, and each plate served as one replicate. For sorted subsets, about 200 ng genomic DNA, equal to 30,000 to 35,000 T cell genomes, was loaded into each replicate PCR. Purified libraries were measured with a Qubit 3.0 fluorometer, size-checked on a Bioanalyzer 2100, and measured again with the KAPA Library Quantification kit. Each immunoSEQ 96-well plate was sequenced on its own single-read 150-cycle Illumina NextSeq 550 flow cell. The study's processing was this. The immunoSEQ output contained only junctional sequences without quality scores, so filtering could not match that applied to full-length reads. To assign V/J genes and CDR3, sequences were annotated using PyIR, a Python wrapper for IgBLAST v1.9, with IMGT germline references. Any read was removed if the V/J assignment was weak (E-value above 1e-6), the CDR3 was missing, or the read contained stop codons, out-of-frame junctions, or ambiguous translated residues. V3J clonotypes were defined as sequences sharing an identical inferred V gene, J gene, and CDR3 amino acid sequence. Percentage overlap between repertoires was calculated by dividing the number of shared unique clonotypes by the size of the smaller repertoire. RTK rarefaction, the Chao1 estimator, and Recon v2.1 estimates of unobserved clonotypes were used to assess repertoire richness. Generation probabilities for all TCRbeta clonotypes obtained by the gDNA method from several donors were computed using OLGA. Drawn from immuneACCESS, this table holds only the in-frame rearrangements with V and J called that TCRdb kept. Clones are partly lost; checked studies trace under half to an unresolved V gene and leave the rest unexplained. Clone size and the V and J calls come from that table; the DNA yielded D and trimming. This sample is represented by around 990,000 clones; 70% to 85% of them were singletons. 0.7% to 0.95% of the sample comes from the top ten.

From V the trimming removes 0 bases and from J it removes 11 bases, while the gene matches leave 5 bases of the junction unaccounted for. Reading the germline V gene gives CDR1 KGHSH and CDR2 LQKENI. From its cysteine to its phenylalanine, the CDR3 spans 14 amino acids. Only the CDR3 region is kept as DNA, spanning 42 bases read in frame from base 1. This TCR was sampled from a man aged 18 to 35 in good health. Some clones in this sample may be carry-over from other donors' samples. This chain joins TRBV18 to TRBJ1-4, and TRBD1 aligns with 8 junction nucleotides. The source material was memory CD4+ T cells from PBMCs. The cell subset or site label for this specimen denotes: CD45RA-negative fraction. The DNA sequence is given as TGTGCCAGCTCACCACCGGGACAGGCTTCTAAACTGTTTTTT. Its protein product is CASSPPGQASKLFF.